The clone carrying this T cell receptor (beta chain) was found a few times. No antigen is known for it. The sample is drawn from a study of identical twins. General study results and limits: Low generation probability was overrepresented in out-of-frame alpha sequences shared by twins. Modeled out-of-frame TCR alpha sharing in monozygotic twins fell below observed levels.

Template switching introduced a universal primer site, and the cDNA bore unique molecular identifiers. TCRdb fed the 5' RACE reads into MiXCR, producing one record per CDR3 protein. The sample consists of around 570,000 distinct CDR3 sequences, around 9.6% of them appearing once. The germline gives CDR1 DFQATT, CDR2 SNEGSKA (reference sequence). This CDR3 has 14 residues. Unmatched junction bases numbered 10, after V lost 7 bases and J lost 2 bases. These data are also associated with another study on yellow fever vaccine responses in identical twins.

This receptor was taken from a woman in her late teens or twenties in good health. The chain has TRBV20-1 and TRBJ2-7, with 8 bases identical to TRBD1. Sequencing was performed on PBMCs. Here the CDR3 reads CSGSGGTGTYEQYF. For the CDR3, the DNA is TGCAGTGGGAGTGGGGGGACAGGCACCTACGAGCAGTACTTC.